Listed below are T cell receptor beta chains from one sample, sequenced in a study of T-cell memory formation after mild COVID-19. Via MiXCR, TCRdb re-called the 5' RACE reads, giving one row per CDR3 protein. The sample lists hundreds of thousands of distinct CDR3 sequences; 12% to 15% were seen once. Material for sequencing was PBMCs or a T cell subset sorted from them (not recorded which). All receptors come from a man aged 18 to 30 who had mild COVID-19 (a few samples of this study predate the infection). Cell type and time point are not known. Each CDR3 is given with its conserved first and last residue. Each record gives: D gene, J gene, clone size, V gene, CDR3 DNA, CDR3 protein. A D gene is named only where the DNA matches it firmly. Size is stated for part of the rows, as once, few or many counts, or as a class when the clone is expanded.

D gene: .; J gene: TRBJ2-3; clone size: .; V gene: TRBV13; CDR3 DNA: TGTGCCAGCAGCCCGGGGGACCTAAGCACAGATACGCAGTATTTT; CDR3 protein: CASSPGDLSTDTQYF
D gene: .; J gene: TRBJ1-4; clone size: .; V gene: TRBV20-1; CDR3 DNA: TGCAGTGCTAGAGATGTGGCCCAGAATGAAAAACTGTTTTTT; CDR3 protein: CSARDVAQNEKLFF
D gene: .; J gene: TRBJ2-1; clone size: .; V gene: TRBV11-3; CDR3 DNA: TGTGCCAGCAGCTTAGGATATCGGACAAATGAGCAGTTCTTC; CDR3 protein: CASSLGYRTNEQFF
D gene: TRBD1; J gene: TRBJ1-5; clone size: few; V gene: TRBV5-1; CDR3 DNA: TGCGCCAGCAGCATGGGACAGGGGAATCAGCCCCAGCATTTT; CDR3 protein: CASSMGQGNQPQHF
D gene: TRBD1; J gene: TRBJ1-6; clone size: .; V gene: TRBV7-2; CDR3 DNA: TGTGCCAGCAGCGCCCGGGACAGGGCTGATTCACCCCTCCACTTT; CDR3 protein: CASSARDRADSPLHF
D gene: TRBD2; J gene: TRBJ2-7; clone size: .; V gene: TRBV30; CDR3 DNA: TGTGCCTGGAGTGCCCTCGGGGGGGGCTCCTACGAGCAGTACTTC; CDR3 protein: CAWSALGGGSYEQYF
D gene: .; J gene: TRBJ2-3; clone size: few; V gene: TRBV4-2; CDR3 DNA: TGTGCCAGCAGCCCGGGACGACTTACAGATACGCAGTATTTT; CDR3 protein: CASSPGRLTDTQYF
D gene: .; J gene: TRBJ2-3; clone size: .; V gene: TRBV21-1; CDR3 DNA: TGTGCCAGCAGCAAAGAAAGACTAGCGGGGGGGAATAGCACAGATACGCAGTATTTT; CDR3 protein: CASSKERLAGGNSTDTQYF
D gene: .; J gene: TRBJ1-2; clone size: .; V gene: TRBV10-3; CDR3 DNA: TGTGCCATCAGTGAACCCGCAGGGTATGGCTACACCTTC; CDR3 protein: CAISEPAGYGYTF
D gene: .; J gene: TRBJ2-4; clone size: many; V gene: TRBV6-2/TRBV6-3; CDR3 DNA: TGTGCCAGCAGTTCCTGGACTGTACTAGCCAAAAACATTCAGTACTTC; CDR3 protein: CASSSWTVLAKNIQYF
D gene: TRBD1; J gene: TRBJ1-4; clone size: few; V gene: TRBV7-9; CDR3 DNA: TGTGCCAGCAGCCAAAGGGACAGGGGGAAAGAAAAACTGTTTTTT; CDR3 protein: CASSQRDRGKEKLFF
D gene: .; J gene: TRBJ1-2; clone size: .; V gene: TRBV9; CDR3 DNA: TGTGCCAGCGGATCCACGGGATTCTATGGCTACACCTTC; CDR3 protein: CASGSTGFYGYTF
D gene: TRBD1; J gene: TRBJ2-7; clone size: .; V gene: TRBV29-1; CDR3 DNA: TGCAGCGTTGTCGGCCAGGGGGTTCACGAGCAGTACTTC; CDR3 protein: CSVVGQGVHEQYF
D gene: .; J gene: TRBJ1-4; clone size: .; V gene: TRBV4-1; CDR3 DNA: TGCGCCAGCAGCCAAACTAATGAAAAACTGTTTTTT; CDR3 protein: CASSQTNEKLFF
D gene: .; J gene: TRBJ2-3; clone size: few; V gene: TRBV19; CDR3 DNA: TGTGCCAGTAACCCGACTAGAGCAGATACGCAGTATTTT; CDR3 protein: CASNPTRADTQYF
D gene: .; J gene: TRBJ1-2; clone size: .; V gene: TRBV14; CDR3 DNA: TGTGCCAGCAGCCAAGGGAATTATAACTATGGCTACACCTTC; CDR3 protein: CASSQGNYNYGYTF
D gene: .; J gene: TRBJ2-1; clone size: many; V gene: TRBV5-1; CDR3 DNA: TGCGCCAGCAGCCCGGACAGAGCGGGCGAGCAGTTCTTC; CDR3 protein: CASSPDRAGEQFF
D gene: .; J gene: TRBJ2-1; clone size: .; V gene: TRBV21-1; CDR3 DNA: TGTGCCAGCAGCACCCGGGGCCTCGATGAGCAGTTCTTC; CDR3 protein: CASSTRGLDEQFF
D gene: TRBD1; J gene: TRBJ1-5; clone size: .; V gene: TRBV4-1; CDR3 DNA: TGCGCCAGCAGCCCCCGGGACAGGCGACACAATCAGCCCCAGCATTTT; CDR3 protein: CASSPRDRRHNQPQHF